These T cell receptor beta chains were read from a single sample in a study of cytomegalovirus exposure and HLA in healthy donors. The table came from immunoSEQ multiplex PCR; TCRdb's copy has only in-frame clones and leaves some out. The sample has roughly 100,000 clones. The sequencing sample was made of PBMCs. The receptors originated from a man aged 35-49 years in good health and CMV-seronegative. Both conserved end residues are part of each CDR3. Fields, in order: J gene, clone size, D gene, V gene, CDR3 DNA, CDR3 protein. D genes are given only for firm matches. Part of the rows lack a size; the others show once, few, many or a class for expanded clones.

j_gene: TRBJ2-7; abundance: -; d_gene: -; v_gene: TRBV6-6; CDR3nt: TGTGCCAGCAGCCCCACTTCCGACGAGCAGTACTTC; CDR3aa: CASSPTSDEQYF
j_gene: TRBJ1-4; abundance: -; d_gene: TRBD1; v_gene: TRBV16; CDR3nt: TGTGCCAGCAGCCTGACAGGGTCGCGGGAAAAACTGTTTTTT; CDR3aa: CASSLTGSREKLFF
j_gene: TRBJ2-5; abundance: -; d_gene: -; v_gene: TRBV5-6; CDR3nt: TGTGCCAGCAGCTCCCTACTCGGGGGAGCGCGAGAGACCCAGTACTTC; CDR3aa: CASSSLLGGARETQYF
j_gene: TRBJ1-1; abundance: -; d_gene: TRBD1; v_gene: TRBV6-5; CDR3nt: TGTGCCAGCTCCCGACAGGGCCTTACTTTGGACCGTCTCTTT; CDR3aa: CASSRQGLTLDRLF
j_gene: TRBJ1-5; abundance: -; d_gene: TRBD1; v_gene: TRBV18; CDR3nt: TGTGCCAGCTCACAAACAGGGGATAGCAATCAGCCCCAGCATTTT; CDR3aa: CASSQTGDSNQPQHF
j_gene: TRBJ2-5; abundance: -; d_gene: TRBD2; v_gene: TRBV18; CDR3nt: TGTGCCAGCTCACGGGGACTAGCGGGAGTCTTGTGGGAGACCCAGTACTTC; CDR3aa: CASSRGLAGVLWETQYF
j_gene: TRBJ2-7; abundance: -; d_gene: -; v_gene: TRBV27; CDR3nt: TGTGCCAGCAGTGTCCGGGGAAATTACGAGCAGTACTTC; CDR3aa: CASSVRGNYEQYF
j_gene: TRBJ1-1; abundance: -; d_gene: -; v_gene: TRBV2; CDR3nt: TGTGCCAGCAGGACAAATGCGAACACTGAAGCTTTCTTT; CDR3aa: CASRTNANTEAFF
j_gene: TRBJ1-1; abundance: -; d_gene: TRBD1; v_gene: TRBV27; CDR3nt: TGTGCCAGCAGGGCTGGGACAGTCGGGGGCACTGAAGCTTTCTTT; CDR3aa: CASRAGTVGGTEAFF
j_gene: TRBJ2-7; abundance: -; d_gene: TRBD1; v_gene: TRBV7-6; CDR3nt: TGTGCCAGCAGCTTAGGTTTAGGACAGGGGGCCTACGAGCAGTACTTC; CDR3aa: CASSLGLGQGAYEQYF
j_gene: TRBJ1-4; abundance: -; d_gene: TRBD1; v_gene: TRBV6-5; CDR3nt: TGTGCCAGCAGGGTTGACAGGGGCCTTAATGAAAAACTGTTTTTT; CDR3aa: CASRVDRGLNEKLFF
j_gene: TRBJ1-2; abundance: -; d_gene: TRBD1; v_gene: TRBV6-1; CDR3nt: TGTGCCAGCAAAGGCCGGGACAGGGTGGCTGGCTACACCTTC; CDR3aa: CASKGRDRVAGYTF
j_gene: TRBJ1-1; abundance: -; d_gene: TRBD1; v_gene: TRBV7-9; CDR3nt: TGTGCCAGCACCGAATCTAAGAGGGGGCTGACTGAAGCTTTCTTT; CDR3aa: CASTESKRGLTEAFF
j_gene: TRBJ2-5; abundance: -; d_gene: TRBD1; v_gene: TRBV4-3; CDR3nt: TGCGCCAGCAGCCAAGGACAGGGTGTTGAGACCCAGTACTTC; CDR3aa: CASSQGQGVETQYF
j_gene: TRBJ2-7; abundance: -; d_gene: -; v_gene: TRBV5-5; CDR3nt: TGTGCCAGCAGCTTGCTCAGCGGGTCTTACGAGCAGTACTTC; CDR3aa: CASSLLSGSYEQYF
j_gene: TRBJ2-1; abundance: -; d_gene: -; v_gene: TRBV6-5; CDR3nt: TGTGCCAGCAGTACTCCCGGGGTAGACAATGAGCAGTTCTTC; CDR3aa: CASSTPGVDNEQFF
j_gene: TRBJ1-1; abundance: -; d_gene: TRBD1; v_gene: TRBV5-1; CDR3nt: TGCGCCAGCAGCGATACAGGGGAGACTGAAGCTTTCTTT; CDR3aa: CASSDTGETEAFF
j_gene: TRBJ2-1; abundance: -; d_gene: -; v_gene: TRBV14; CDR3nt: TGTGCCAGCAGCCAAATAACTAGTCGGGACAATGAGCAGTTCTTC; CDR3aa: CASSQITSRDNEQFF
j_gene: TRBJ1-1; abundance: medium-sized; d_gene: TRBD1; v_gene: TRBV5-6; CDR3nt: TGTGCCAGTACCCCTCAGGGCCCAGGGGGGACTGAAGCTTTCTTT; CDR3aa: CASTPQGPGGTEAFF
j_gene: TRBJ2-5; abundance: -; d_gene: TRBD2; v_gene: TRBV15; CDR3nt: TGTGCCACCAGCACCGAGAGCGGGAGGGACCGAGAGACCCAGTACTTC; CDR3aa: CATSTESGRDRETQYF
j_gene: TRBJ2-7; abundance: -; d_gene: -; v_gene: TRBV5-4; CDR3nt: TGTGCCAGCAGCATCGCGGACAGATCCTACGAGCAGTACTTC; CDR3aa: CASSIADRSYEQYF
j_gene: TRBJ1-5; abundance: -; d_gene: TRBD1; v_gene: TRBV6-6; CDR3nt: TGTGCCAGCTGGGACAGGGCCAATCAGCCCCAGCATTTT; CDR3aa: CASWDRANQPQHF
j_gene: TRBJ2-7; abundance: -; d_gene: TRBD1; v_gene: TRBV4-2; CDR3nt: TGTGCCAGCAGCCAAACAGGGGATTACGACGAGCAGTACTTC; CDR3aa: CASSQTGDYDEQYF
j_gene: TRBJ1-6; abundance: -; d_gene: -; v_gene: TRBV7-9; CDR3nt: TGTGCCGTAGGGAGCTCCTATAATTCACCCCTCCACTTT; CDR3aa: CAVGSSYNSPLHF
j_gene: TRBJ2-6; abundance: -; d_gene: -; v_gene: TRBV19; CDR3nt: TGTGCCAGTAGTATGGGGGCAGGTTTAAGCACTGGGGCCAACGTCCTGACTTTC; CDR3aa: CASSMGAGLSTGANVLTF
j_gene: TRBJ1-5; abundance: -; d_gene: -; v_gene: TRBV5-6; CDR3nt: TGTGCCAGCAGCTGGAGGAGGTATAGCAATCAGCCCCAGCATTTT; CDR3aa: CASSWRRYSNQPQHF
j_gene: TRBJ2-7; abundance: -; d_gene: TRBD2; v_gene: TRBV7-2; CDR3nt: TGTGCCAGCAGCCTTACTAGCGGGGGGGCGGCCTACGAGCAGTACTTC; CDR3aa: CASSLTSGGAAYEQYF
j_gene: TRBJ2-1; abundance: -; d_gene: -; v_gene: TRBV6-6; CDR3nt: TGTGCCAGCACCTCAAAGGAGGGGAACTCCTACAATGAGCAGTTCTTC; CDR3aa: CASTSKEGNSYNEQFF
j_gene: TRBJ2-3; abundance: -; d_gene: TRBD2; v_gene: TRBV2; CDR3nt: TGTGCCAGCACCGGGACTAGTGTCACAGATACGCAGTATTTT; CDR3aa: CASTGTSVTDTQYF
j_gene: TRBJ2-2; abundance: -; d_gene: TRBD1; v_gene: TRBV19; CDR3nt: TGTGCCAGTACCTCGGACAGGGGCGCAGGGTACACCGAGGAGCTGTTTTTT; CDR3aa: CASTSDRGAGYTEELFF
j_gene: TRBJ2-3; abundance: -; d_gene: -; v_gene: TRBV7-6; CDR3nt: TGTGCCAGCAGCGCGACTAACACAGATACGCAGTATTTT; CDR3aa: CASSATNTDTQYF
j_gene: TRBJ1-1; abundance: -; d_gene: -; v_gene: TRBV6-5; CDR3nt: TGTGCCAGCATTGGCGGGGTCGCTGAAGCTTTCTTT; CDR3aa: CASIGGVAEAFF
j_gene: TRBJ2-1; abundance: -; d_gene: TRBD2; v_gene: TRBV18; CDR3nt: TGTGCCAGCTCACGCCCTAGCGGGGGGATGAACAATGAGCAGTTCTTC; CDR3aa: CASSRPSGGMNNEQFF
j_gene: TRBJ2-2; abundance: -; d_gene: -; v_gene: TRBV5-1; CDR3nt: TGCGCCAGCAGCCTCGCGAACACCGGGGAGCTGTTTTTT; CDR3aa: CASSLANTGELFF
j_gene: TRBJ2-3; abundance: -; d_gene: -; v_gene: TRBV10-2; CDR3nt: TGCGCCAGCAGTATTCTAGATACGCAGTATTTT; CDR3aa: CASSILDTQYF
j_gene: TRBJ2-5; abundance: -; d_gene: TRBD2; v_gene: TRBV4-3; CDR3nt: TGCGCCAGCAGCCATAGGGGACTAGCGGGACAGAAGAGACTCCAAGAGACCCAGTACTTC; CDR3aa: CASSHRGLAGQKRLQETQYF
j_gene: TRBJ2-7; abundance: -; d_gene: -; v_gene: TRBV2; CDR3nt: TGTGCCAGCAGGGCGGGGCAGGGACTCCACGAGCAGTACTTC; CDR3aa: CASRAGQGLHEQYF
j_gene: TRBJ1-2; abundance: -; d_gene: -; v_gene: TRBV7-6; CDR3nt: TGTGCCAGCAGCCAAGGCGGGGAGAGCTATGGCTACACCTTC; CDR3aa: CASSQGGESYGYTF
j_gene: TRBJ2-1; abundance: -; d_gene: TRBD2; v_gene: TRBV5-1; CDR3nt: TGCGCCAGCATGGCAGCGGGAGGGCCCGGATCCTACAATGAGCAGTTCTTC; CDR3aa: CASMAAGGPGSYNEQFF
j_gene: TRBJ2-7; abundance: -; d_gene: TRBD2; v_gene: TRBV7-2; CDR3nt: TGTGCCAGCAGCTTAGTGGCTAGCGGGGCGCACGAGCAGTACTTC; CDR3aa: CASSLVASGAHEQYF
j_gene: TRBJ2-5; abundance: -; d_gene: -; v_gene: TRBV7-9; CDR3nt: TGTGCCAGCAGCCCAAGGGGGTACCAAGAGACCCAGTACTTC; CDR3aa: CASSPRGYQETQYF
j_gene: TRBJ2-7; abundance: -; d_gene: -; v_gene: TRBV5-6; CDR3nt: TGTGCCAGCAGCTTGTCATGGAGGGGCTCCCGGAACGAGCAGTACTTC; CDR3aa: CASSLSWRGSRNEQYF
j_gene: TRBJ2-6; abundance: -; d_gene: TRBD1; v_gene: TRBV9; CDR3nt: TGTGCCAGCAGCGTAAACAGGGGCCCGAACTCTGGGGCCAACGTCCTGACTTTC; CDR3aa: CASSVNRGPNSGANVLTF
j_gene: TRBJ2-3; abundance: -; d_gene: TRBD2; v_gene: TRBV11-2; CDR3nt: TGTGCCAGCAGCTTAACAAGCGGGGGGGCAGATACGCAGTATTTT; CDR3aa: CASSLTSGGADTQYF
j_gene: TRBJ1-3; abundance: -; d_gene: TRBD1; v_gene: TRBV7-9; CDR3nt: TGTGCCAGCAGCGACCGACAGGGCCTCTCGTCAACCATATATTTT; CDR3aa: CASSDRQGLSSTIYF
j_gene: TRBJ1-6; abundance: -; d_gene: TRBD1; v_gene: TRBV7-8; CDR3nt: TGTGCCAGCAGCTTGGGACAGGGGGTCCCTTCACCCCTCCACTTT; CDR3aa: CASSLGQGVPSPLHF
j_gene: TRBJ2-2; abundance: -; d_gene: -; v_gene: TRBV11-2; CDR3nt: TGTGCCAGCAGCCTAAGTAACACCGGGGAGCTGTTTTTT; CDR3aa: CASSLSNTGELFF
j_gene: TRBJ1-1; abundance: -; d_gene: TRBD1; v_gene: TRBV4-2; CDR3nt: TGTGCCAGCAGCCCGGCAAGCATCCGGGACAGGAAGGCGAACACTGAAGCTTTCTTT; CDR3aa: CASSPASIRDRKANTEAFF
j_gene: TRBJ1-5; abundance: -; d_gene: TRBD1; v_gene: TRBV6-1; CDR3nt: TGTGCCAGCAGTGGAGTGGGACAGCTTAATCAGCCCCAGCATTTT; CDR3aa: CASSGVGQLNQPQHF
j_gene: TRBJ1-5; abundance: -; d_gene: -; v_gene: TRBV5-1; CDR3nt: TGCGCCAGCAGCCCCTCGGGAGGTCAGCCCCAGCATTTT; CDR3aa: CASSPSGGQPQHF
j_gene: TRBJ2-3; abundance: -; d_gene: TRBD2; v_gene: TRBV11-2; CDR3nt: TGTGCCAGCAGCTTTAGCGGGGGGACCACAGATACGCAGTATTTT; CDR3aa: CASSFSGGTTDTQYF
j_gene: TRBJ2-2; abundance: -; d_gene: -; v_gene: TRBV7-8; CDR3nt: TGTGCCAGCAGCTTAGTCGGGGTCATCGGGGAGCTGTTTTTT; CDR3aa: CASSLVGVIGELFF
j_gene: TRBJ1-5; abundance: -; d_gene: -; v_gene: TRBV25-1; CDR3nt: TGTGCCAGCAGTGACAAAAGGGGTCAGCCCCAGCATTTT; CDR3aa: CASSDKRGQPQHF